The 23 T cell receptor beta chains listed next were all sequenced from one sample in a study of T cell responses to AZD1222 COVID-19 vaccine. Data came from immunoSEQ multiplex PCR; TCRdb stores just in-frame clones and leaves some out. Here the sample spans 99,000 or so clones, about 88% being singletons. This material consisted of peripheral blood, taken on day 0 of AZD1222 vaccination. These receptors were taken from an adult in good health.

The chain uses TRBV6-1 and TRBJ2-3; 9 bases map to TRBD2. CDR1 MNHNS and CDR2 SASEGT come from the germline V gene. V shed 2 bases, J shed 6 bases, and the junction held 9 bases outside the gene matches. The CDR3 is 16 residues long. The CDR3 bases are TGTGCCAGCAGTGAACGGTCTAGCGGGAATTACGATACGCAGTATTTT. Its translation is CASSERSSGNYDTQYF.

This clone was seen only a few times. DNA for the CDR3: TGTGCCAGCAGCAAAAGGGGACTCAACACCGGGGAGCTGTTTTTT. Its protein product is CASSKRGLNTGELFF. V and J are TRBV9 and TRBJ2-2; D may be TRBD2 (6 bases). CDR1 and CDR2 (germline): SGDLS, YYNGEE. The CDR3 length is 15 residues. V was shortened by 4 bases and J by 2 bases, with 12 bases between the two germline ends.

A word on this clone: Other DNA sequences within the sample encode an identical CDR3. The chain joins TRBV11-3 to TRBJ2-1; 7 bases are shared with TRBD2. J gave up 6 bases and V 1 base, and 3 bases lay outside the gene matches. Germline lookup yields CDR1 SGHNT and CDR2 YENEEA. The CDR3 has 14 residues. The CDR3 bases are TGTGCCAGCAGCTTAGGACTAGCAAGCAATGAGCAGTTCTTC. The encoded protein is CASSLGLASNEQFF.

The rearrangement joins TRBV24-1 to TRBJ1-1; 7 positions match TRBD1. The germline gives CDR1 KGHDR, CDR2 SFDVKD. The CDR3 loop spans 15 amino acids. The ends lost 3 bases at V and 5 bases at J; junction bases unmatched: 8. CDR3 sequence: CATSDPRQGSTEAFF. CDR3 DNA sequence: TGTGCCACCAGTGATCCCAGACAGGGAAGTACTGAAGCTTTCTTT.

V and J are TRBV28 and TRBJ2-3; 15 positions agree with TRBD2. The CDR3 sequence is 19 residues long. The V and J ends lost 5 bases and 1 base, in that order; junction bases with no gene match: 10. Germline V gene lookup returns CDR1 MDHEN and CDR2 SYDVKM. CDR3 region: CASSASGTSGRWGTDTQYF. The CDR3 DNA is TGTGCCAGCAGTGCCTCCGGGACTAGCGGGAGGTGGGGCACAGATACGCAGTATTTT.

The CDR3 bases are TGCAGCGTCGGGGGACAGAAGGGAGGTACTGAAGCTTTCTTT. It translates to CSVGGQKGGTEAFF. The gene calls are TRBV29-1 and TRBJ1-1; TRBD1 matches at 7 bases. The CDR3 length is 14 residues. The V segment lost 6 bases and the J segment 5 bases; nucleotides outside the gene matches: 12. The germline V gene encodes CDR1 SQVTM and CDR2 ANQGSEA.

This chain joins TRBV30 and TRBJ2-7; D perhaps matches TRBD2 (5 bases). With 0 bases removed from V and 7 bases from J, the gap between germline ends came to 19 bases. From germline, CDR1 is GTSNPN and CDR2 SVGIG (reference sequence). The CDR3 spans 15 residues. The CDR3 sequence: CAWSVSGRLTGEQYF. The CDR3 coding sequence is TGTGCCTGGAGTGTATCCGGGCGCCTAACGGGGGAGCAGTACTTC.

The rearrangement uses TRBV5-4 and TRBJ2-7; 7 bases are shared with TRBD2. With 5 bases clipped from V and 0 bases from J, the junction kept 2 bases outside the gene matches. This CDR3 has 13 residues. Germline CDR1 reads SGHNT; CDR2 reads YYREEE (reference sequence). The CDR3 region has the DNA TGTGCCAGCAGGCCTAGCGGCTCCTACGAGCAGTACTTC. Protein sequence: CASRPSGSYEQYF.

The rearrangement links TRBV29-1 to TRBJ2-7, with unresolved D. In germline, CDR1 is SQVTM, CDR2 ANQGSEA. There are 13 residues in the CDR3. V gave up 6 bases and J gave up 9 bases, with 21 bases separating them. The chain's CDR3 is CSVRTPLYDGQYF. The CDR3 DNA is TGCAGCGTGAGGACGCCCCTCTACGACGGGCAGTACTTC.

The CDR3 is CATSDLAEYQETQYF. In DNA, the CDR3 is TGTGCCACCAGTGATTTAGCAGAGTACCAAGAGACCCAGTACTTC. The chain carries TRBV24-1 and TRBJ2-5; D unclear. V shed 1 base and J shed 0 bases, with 8 bases lying between them. The CDR3 length is 15 residues. CDR1 and CDR2 (germline): KGHDR, SFDVKD.

This clone was picked up a small number of times. The rearrangement links TRBV28 to TRBJ2-7, with 8 bases matching TRBD1. CDR1 is MDHEN, CDR2 SYDVKM, per germline. The ends lost 8 bases at V and 2 bases at J; junction bases unmatched: 8. The CDR3 covers 14 residues. This CDR3 reads CASLDRTGPYEQYF. The CDR3 DNA sequence: TGTGCCAGCTTAGATCGGACAGGGCCCTACGAGCAGTACTTC. Full variable domain (outside the CDR3, taken from reference TRBV28 and TRBJ2-7): DVKVTQSSRYLVKRTGEKVFLECVQDMDHENMFWYRQDPGLGLRLIYFSYDVKMKEKGDIPEGYSVSREKKERFSLILESASTNQTSMYLCASLDRTGPYEQYFGPGTRLTVT.

The J gene is TRBJ2-3, the V gene TRBV7-3; D gene unclear. Germline V gene sequence: CDR1 SGHTA, CDR2 FQGTGA. V dropped 4 bases and J dropped 5 bases, with 7 bases sitting between them. This CDR3 region has 12 residues. The CDR3 spells CASSSFGDTQYF. Here the CDR3 DNA reads TGTGCCAGCAGCTCCTTTGGAGATACGCAGTATTTT.

The J gene is TRBJ1-1, the V gene TRBV9; D unresolved. Germline CDR1 reads SGDLS; CDR2 reads YYNGEE. CDR3 length equals 14 residues. Trimming stripped 0 bases from V and 4 bases from J, with 10 bases between. CDR3 in amino acids: CASSVEAAGTEAFF. Written as DNA, the CDR3 is TGTGCCAGCAGCGTAGAGGCAGCCGGCACTGAAGCTTTCTTT.

The chain has TRBV3-1 (or the pseudogene TRBV3-2) and TRBJ1-6, with D perhaps matching TRBD1 (5 bases). From germline, CDR1 is LGHDT and CDR2 YNNKEL (reference sequence). The CDR3 consists of 18 residues. V lost 4 bases to trimming and J lost 7 bases, with 23 bases between them. The CDR3 DNA is TGTGCCAGCAGCCTACTCGACCGCGGAGGGGATATGAATTCACCCCTCCACTTT. Its translation is CASSLLDRGGDMNSPLHF.

The chain carries TRBV21-1 and TRBJ1-2; TRBD1 reflects the table's D call only, with no check against the DNA. TRBV21-1 is tagged as a pseudogene. This CDR3 region has 12 residues. The CDR3 region has the DNA TGTGCCAGCACACAGGGGAACTATGGCTACACCTTC. Translated, it gives CASTQGNYGYTF.

This clone occurred a few times. This chain joins TRBV5-5 and TRBJ1-1; D uncertain. Trimming removed 5 bases from V and 4 bases from J, with 12 bases in between. Germline V gene lookup returns CDR1 SGHKS and CDR2 YYEKEE (reference sequence). The CDR3 consists of 13 residues. CDR3 sequence: CASSQGMSTEAFF. In DNA form, the CDR3 reads TGTGCCAGCAGTCAAGGGATGTCCACTGAAGCTTTCTTT.

The chain links TRBV7-3 to TRBJ2-2; 8 bases fit TRBD1. This CDR3 contains 16 residues. V dropped 2 bases and J dropped 1; count of bases not matched to a gene: 3. Germline lookup yields CDR1 SGHTA and CDR2 FQGTGA. For the CDR3, the DNA is TGTGCCAGCAGCTTACCCGGGACAGGGAACACCGGGGAGCTGTTTTTT. Protein: CASSLPGTGNTGELFF.

This chain connects TRBV30 to TRBJ2-7; D may be TRBD1 (6 bases). This CDR3 has 13 residues. Germline loops: CDR1 GTSNPN, CDR2 SVGIG (reference sequence). V was trimmed by 1 base and J by 2 bases, leaving 9 bases between them. This CDR3 reads CAWSAGHTYEQYF. The CDR3 bases are TGTGCCTGGAGTGCGGGACACACCTACGAGCAGTACTTC.

The chain employs TRBV10-3 and TRBJ2-6; no reliable D call. This CDR3 spans 17 amino acids. V was shortened by 4 bases and J by 0 bases, with 13 bases between the two germline ends. Germline CDR1 and CDR2: ENHRY and SYGVKD. CDR3 amino acids: CAISVSLGPSGANVLTF. The DNA for the CDR3 is TGTGCCATCAGTGTAAGTCTCGGCCCCTCTGGGGCCAACGTCCTGACTTTC.

The rearrangement uses TRBV6-2 or TRBV6-3 and TRBJ2-7; 9 bases line up with TRBD2. The CDR3 has 14 residues. Germline V CDR1 and CDR2: MNHEY, SVGEGT. Trimming at V came to 6 bases and at J to 3 bases, leaving 6 bases not matched to a gene. The CDR3 nucleotides are TGTGCCAGCAGCCCTCGGCGGGAGGGCTACGAGCAGTACTTC. Its translation is CASSPRREGYEQYF.

This chain links TRBV28 with TRBJ2-7; 9 nucleotides line up with TRBD1. Germline CDR1 is MDHEN and CDR2 is SYDVKM. The CDR3 runs 15 residues. The V gene end was trimmed by 4 bases and the J gene end by 4 bases; junction bases not matched to a gene: 8. CDR3 region: CASSSSQGAGYEQYF. CDR3 DNA sequence: TGTGCCAGCAGTTCCTCACAGGGGGCGGGATACGAGCAGTACTTC.

This clone was found once. This rearrangement joins TRBV3-1 (or the pseudogene TRBV3-2) to TRBJ2-1, with 9 bases identical to TRBD2. This CDR3 has 15 amino acids. Germline V gene lookup returns CDR1 LGHDT and CDR2 YNNKEL (reference sequence). The ends lost 3 bases at V and 5 bases at J; junction bases unmatched: 5. The CDR3 region is CASSHGGRAHNEQFF. The CDR3 DNA sequence: TGTGCCAGCAGCCATGGCGGGAGGGCCCACAATGAGCAGTTCTTC.

The chain joins TRBV18 to TRBJ1-5; 10 bases fit TRBD1. CDR3 length: 15 residues. Looked up from germline, CDR1 is KGHSH and CDR2 is LQKENI. After removal of 6 bases from V and 6 bases from J, the junction contained 8 bases not matched to a gene. In DNA, the CDR3 is TGTGCCAGCTCCCCCGGACAGGGGGTGCGTCAGCCCCAGCATTTT. Translating it yields CASSPGQGVRQPQHF.